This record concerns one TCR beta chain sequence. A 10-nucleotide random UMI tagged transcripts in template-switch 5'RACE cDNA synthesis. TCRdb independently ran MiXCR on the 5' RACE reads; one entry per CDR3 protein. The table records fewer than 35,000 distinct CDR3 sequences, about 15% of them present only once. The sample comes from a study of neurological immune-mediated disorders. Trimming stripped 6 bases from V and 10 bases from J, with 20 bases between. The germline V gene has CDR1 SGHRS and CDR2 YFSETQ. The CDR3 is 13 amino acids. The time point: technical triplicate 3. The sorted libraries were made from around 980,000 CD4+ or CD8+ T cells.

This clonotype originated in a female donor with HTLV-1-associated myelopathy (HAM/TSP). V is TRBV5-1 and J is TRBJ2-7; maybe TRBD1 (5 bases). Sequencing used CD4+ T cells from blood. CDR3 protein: CASIHPDRGCQYF. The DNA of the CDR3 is TGCGCCAGCATCCACCCTGACAGAGGCTGTCAGTACTTC.